This T cell receptor (beta chain) was observed in a study of long-term antiretroviral therapy in people with HIV. In the case of this clone: Its target is unknown.

Overall study findings and caveats: Among HIV repertoires, CDR3 length ranges were narrower than those of controls. Diversity rose after ART but stayed below transplant donor controls.

Running of the v3.0 immunoSEQ assay took place at survey level. Here immunoSEQ multiplex PCR was the method, and the copy in TCRdb shows in-frame clones only, minus some. The table records approximately 35,000 clones, about 83% of them present only once. Specimen: unsorted PBMCs, collected 2 years after starting antiretroviral therapy. This receptor was obtained from a woman between 50 and 59 years old with HIV.

This CDR3 reads CASSGEAPSTDTQYF. The CDR3, as DNA: TGTGCCAGCAGCGGGGAAGCCCCTAGCACAGATACGCAGTATTTT. This chain uses TRBV28 with TRBJ2-3; D perhaps matches TRBD2 (5 bases). The CDR3 spans 15 residues. V lost 6 bases and J lost 0, with 13 bases in between. Germline V gene lookup returns CDR1 MDHEN and CDR2 SYDVKM.